This TCR beta chain is drawn from a study of T cells in Graves' hyperthyroidism and ophthalmopathy. Amplification of TCR beta CDR3 regions used RNA as the template. The primer set for the first-round RT-PCR of the TCR CDR3 was HTBI. TCRdb used MiXCR to reprocess the multiplex PCR reads, holding one entry per CDR3 protein. The sample includes fewer than 550,000 distinct CDR3 sequences, around a sixth seen only once; the top ten take 14%. The germline V gene has CDR1 KGHDR and CDR2 SFDVKD. V gave up 3 bases and J gave up 6 bases, with 17 bases separating them. This CDR3 has 16 amino acids. The rearrangement joins TRBV24-1 to TRBJ2-1, with D perhaps given as TRBD1 or TRBD2 (5 bases each). This TCR came from a woman aged 18-29 years with Graves' hyperthyroidism. Specimen: blood. CDR3 loop: CATSDPRGSLANEQFF. CDR3 in DNA: TGTGCCACCAGTGATCCCCGGGGCAGTCTGGCCAATGAGCAGTTCTTC.